This T cell receptor beta chain was sequenced for a study of CD8 T cells in ankylosing spondylitis. Overall study results and limits: One TCR beta motif, made up of seven to nine highly homologous variants, appeared characteristic of ankylosing spondylitis blood.

TCRdb used MiXCR to reprocess the 5' RACE reads, holding one entry per CDR3 protein. The sample contains fewer than 750,000 distinct CDR3 sequences, around 17% of which appear only once. As for this clonotype: Its antigen is unknown.

The germline V and J ends were trimmed by 1 base and 1 base, with 10 bases remaining between them. The CDR3 is 15 amino acids. CDR1 is LGHDT, CDR2 YNNKEL, per germline (reference sequence). The V call is TRBV3-1, the J call TRBJ1-1; no reliable D call. The source of this sequence is a male donor with ankylosing spondylitis. The sample was blood, either unsorted or a sorted T cell fraction (not recorded which). This CDR3 is CASSQVSTWNTEAFF. For the CDR3, the DNA is TGTGCCAGCAGCCAAGTCAGCACGTGGAACACTGAAGCTTTCTTT.